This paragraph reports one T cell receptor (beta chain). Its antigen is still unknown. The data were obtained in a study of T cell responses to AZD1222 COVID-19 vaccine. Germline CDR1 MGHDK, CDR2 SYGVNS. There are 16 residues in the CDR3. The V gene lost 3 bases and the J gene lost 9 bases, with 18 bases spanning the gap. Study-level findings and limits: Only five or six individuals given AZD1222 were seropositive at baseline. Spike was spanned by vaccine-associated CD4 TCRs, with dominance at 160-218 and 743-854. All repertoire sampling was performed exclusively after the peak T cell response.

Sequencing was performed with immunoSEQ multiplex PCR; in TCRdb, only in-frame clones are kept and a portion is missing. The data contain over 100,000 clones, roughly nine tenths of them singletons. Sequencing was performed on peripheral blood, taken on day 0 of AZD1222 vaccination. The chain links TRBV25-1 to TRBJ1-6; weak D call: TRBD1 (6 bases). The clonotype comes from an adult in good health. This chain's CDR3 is CASSDQRGAMASPLHF. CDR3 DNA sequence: TGTGCCAGCAGTGATCAAAGGGGGGCGATGGCTTCACCCCTCCACTTT.